These 9 T cell receptor beta chains were all obtained from the same sample, sequenced in a study of blood T cell repertoires in COVID-19 (dated by TCRdb to 2020 to 2022). Receptor libraries were prepared by the immunoSEQ multiplex PCR assay. Sourced from immuneACCESS, this table was stored by TCRdb with only in-frame sequences that have V and J called. A share of the clones is absent; for the studies checked, an unresolved V gene accounts for under half, and the remainder has no known explanation. This sample lists about 310,000 clones; nearly 90% were detected once. Over 8.5% of the sample comes from the top ten. Sequencing was done on a sample of PBMCs or T cells enriched from blood (not recorded which). These receptors came from a woman younger than 45 who had recovered from COVID-19.

The chain is built from TRBV10-3 and TRBJ1-5; 10 bases agree with TRBD1. Germline V gene sequence: CDR1 ENHRY, CDR2 SYGVKD. The trim removed 0 bases at V and 5 bases at J, leaving 10 bases unmatched. The CDR3 contains 18 residues. Here the CDR3 reads CAISESTRQGAIDQPQHF. In DNA, the CDR3 is TGTGCCATCAGTGAGTCGACCCGACAGGGGGCGATTGATCAGCCCCAGCATTTT.

The gene calls are TRBV24-1 and TRBJ2-3, with D possibly TRBD1 on 6 matching bases. The CDR3 is 16 residues long. CDR1 is KGHDR, CDR2 SFDVKD, per germline. Trimming took off 4 bases at V and 0 bases at J, with 13 bases between the two ends. CDR3 residues: CATSDPGTPSTDTQYF. For the CDR3, the DNA is TGTGCCACCAGTGACCCCGGGACACCCAGCACAGATACGCAGTATTTT.

This chain links TRBV27 with TRBJ1-5, with 10 bases matching TRBD1. The germline V gene has CDR1 MNHEY and CDR2 SMNVEV (reference sequence). The CDR3 has 14 amino acids. V dropped 4 bases and J dropped 7; count of bases not matched to a gene: 4. The DNA of the CDR3 is TGTGCCAGCAGTTCGACAGGGGGCGGCCAGCCCCAGCATTTT. It translates to CASSSTGGGQPQHF.

This clone has a single count. The chain has TRBV7-9 and TRBJ2-3; maybe TRBD2 (5 bases). V lost 8 bases and J lost 6, with 9 bases in between. CDR1 SEHNR and CDR2 FQNEAQ come from the germline V gene (reference sequence). This CDR3 is built from 11 residues. The CDR3 is CASGEMDTQYF. In nucleotides, the CDR3 is TGTGCCAGCGGGGAGATGGATACGCAGTATTTT.

The chain couples TRBV28 to TRBJ2-3; 8 positions agree with TRBD1. Germline CDR1 is MDHEN and CDR2 is SYDVKM. This CDR3 has 15 amino acids. Losses at the gene ends were 2 bases for V and 1 base for J; bases not matched to a gene: 2. CDR3 nucleotides: TGTGCCAGCAGTTTAAACAGGGGGGGCACAGATACGCAGTATTTT. Protein product: CASSLNRGGTDTQYF.

The rearrangement joins TRBV4-3 to TRBJ1-2; D perhaps matches TRBD1 (6 bases). From germline, CDR1 is LGHNA and CDR2 YSLEER. This CDR3 is built from 15 residues. Trimming cost V 3 bases and J 3 bases, with 14 bases left between them. The CDR3 is CASSQYIQGHYGYTF. The CDR3 nucleotides read TGCGCCAGCAGCCAGTATATTCAGGGGCACTATGGCTACACCTTC.

The chain carries TRBV6-5 and TRBJ1-1; D might be TRBD1 (5 bases). This CDR3 contains 14 residues. The ends were cut back, 4 bases at V and 4 bases at J, with 13 bases in the middle. The germline V gene encodes CDR1 MNHEY and CDR2 SVGAGI. The CDR3 region is CASSSGRGGTEAFF. CDR3 nucleotide sequence: TGTGCCAGCAGTTCTGGTAGGGGAGGCACTGAAGCTTTCTTT.

This chain uses TRBV7-2 with TRBJ1-3; 7 bases fit TRBD1. Germline-derived CDR1 and CDR2 are SGHTA and FQGNSA. With V trimmed by 5 bases and J by 0 bases, 7 bases remained unmatched. There are 16 residues in the CDR3. CDR3 coding DNA: TGTGCCAGCAGCGAAAGGGGGCCGAACTCTGGAAACACCATATATTTT. Its protein is CASSERGPNSGNTIYF.

This rearrangement joins TRBV5-4 to TRBJ2-7, with TRBD2 identical over 9 bases. The V gene end was trimmed by 4 bases and the J gene end by 3 bases; junction bases not matched to a gene: 11. This CDR3 spans 16 amino acids. Germline lookup yields CDR1 SGHNT and CDR2 YYREEE (reference sequence). CDR3 bases: TGTGCCAGCAGCGGGATTGAGACTAGCGGCTACTACGAGCAGTACTTC. It specifies CASSGIETSGYYEQYF.